The sequence of this TCR beta chain was determined in a study of radiation and T cells in renal cell carcinoma. Study background: Nephrectomy followed 15 Gy stereotactic body radiation by 4 weeks.

General study results and limits: Top tumor clonotypes rose in blood 2 weeks post-radiation, then contracted. No pretreatment tumor biopsies were available for baseline clonotypes.

A word on this clone: Its cognate antigen is unknown.

The germline gives CDR1 SGHDT, CDR2 YYEEEE. Trimming left V 4 bases short and J 1 base short, with 8 bases between. This CDR3 is built from 13 residues. Data came from immunoSEQ multiplex PCR; TCRdb stores just in-frame clones and leaves some out. The sample holds approximately 150,000 clones, roughly 85% seen once. The time point is: baseline pretreatment blood. Regarding treatment: 15 Gy SBRT to primary tumor, nephrectomy 4 weeks later. This chain connects TRBV5-6 to TRBJ1-1; no clear D. The source of this sequence is a woman aged 45-60 years with renal cell carcinoma. This material consisted of blood, taken from a patient whose treatment included radiotherapy and nephrectomy. CDR3 sequence (DNA): TGTGCCAGCAGCGTAACAACGAACACTGAAGCTTTCTTT. It is translated as CASSVTTNTEAFF.